This T cell receptor (beta chain) was identified during a study of metastatic and nonmetastatic thyroid tumors. The wider study: Repertoires were compared across blood and tumor or nodule tissue from malignant and benign thyroid patients.

Study-wide results and limits: Malignant thyroid tumors reportedly exceeded benign nodules significantly in TCR beta diversity, with the difference appearing in blood and tumor.

This clone appeared many times. As yet, its antigen is unknown. Source study methods: Using the CDR3 differences seen across clinicopathological groups, the authors built a distant-metastasis classifier for papillary thyroid cancer, which was meant to discriminate distant-metastatic patients. TCRdb re-called clones from the PCR reads using MiXCR. The V and J calls follow TCRdb's processing rather than the paper's. The sample lists tens of thousands of clones; over 15% were seen once. The CDR3 is made up of 15 amino acids. The germline CDR1 and CDR2 sequences are SNHLY and FYNNEI. V lost 6 bases, J lost 1 base, and 15 bases lay in between. Every patient was untreated before thyroid surgery.

The chain carries TRBV2 and TRBJ1-1; the D gene is possibly TRBD1 (6 bases). The clonotype was recovered from a female donor with papillary thyroid cancer or a benign thyroid nodule (not recorded which). Some clones in this sample may be carry-over from other donors' samples. What was sequenced was tumor tissue. DNA of the CDR3: TGTGCCAGCAGGGAAAGGACAGCCACGAACACTGAAGCTTTCTTT. Translated: CASRERTATNTEAFF.